The present TCR beta chain was sequenced within a study of CD8 T cells in Susac syndrome. It was with random hexamers that about 0.45 to 1 ug RNA was reverse transcribed. A single record per CDR3 protein comes from TCRdb applying MiXCR to the immunoSEQ multiplex PCR reads. The table shows roughly 140,000 distinct CDR3 sequences, with 90% to 95% occurring only once. The CDR3 loop spans 12 amino acids. V shed 7 bases and J shed 9 bases, with 15 bases lying between them. The TCR originated in a human donor with Susac syndrome. Sequences were obtained from CD4+ T cells from PBMCs. V is TRBV12-3 or TRBV12-4 and J is TRBJ1-2, with TRBD1 as a possible D gene (6 bases). CDR3 residues: CASTPGASSYTF. The CDR3 coding sequence is TGTGCCAGCACCCCGGGGGCTTCAAGCTACACCTTC.